One and the same sample provided the 22 T cell receptor beta chains below, sequenced in a study of post-analysis software for immune sequencing data. General study results and limits: Among 5 or 6 TRBV segments more frequent in patients than controls were TRBV5-6, TRBV5-1 and TRBV20-1.

These TCRs are of unknown antigen specificity. Unique molecular identifiers were carried by the TCR beta cDNA libraries. TCRdb reanalysed the PCR reads using MiXCR and keeps one entry per CDR3 protein. The sample carries 180,000 or so distinct CDR3 sequences, approximately 29% recorded once. The sequenced sample consisted of blood. Every receptor here comes from a girl aged 2-17 years with multiple sclerosis.

This clonotype was seen many times. V usage is TRBV20-1 and J usage is TRBJ2-5; D perhaps matches TRBD2 (5 bases). The CDR3 sequence is 13 residues long. V was pared by 6 bases and J by 3 bases, with 14 bases between. From germline, CDR1 is DFQATT and CDR2 SNEGSKA (reference sequence). The CDR3 sequence is CSATDWNKETQYF. In nucleotides, the CDR3 is TGCAGTGCAACGGACTGGAATAAAGAGACCCAGTACTTC.

This clonotype was seen a single time. The chain combines TRBV4-1 with TRBJ2-3, with unresolved D. The CDR3 length is 14 residues. CDR1 is MGHRA and CDR2 is YSYEKL in the germline V gene. The V gene lost 1 base and the J gene lost 2 bases, with 7 bases spanning the gap. CDR3 sequence: CASSQGTLTDTQYF. The CDR3 coding sequence is TGCGCCAGCAGCCAAGGGACCCTCACAGATACGCAGTATTTT.

This clonotype was detected only a few times. The chain has TRBV6-6 and TRBJ1-1, with D possibly matching TRBD1 (6 bases). Germline values: CDR1 MNHNY, CDR2 SVGAGI (reference sequence). CDR3 size: 12 residues. V shed 6 bases and J shed 6 bases, with 11 bases lying between them. The CDR3 is CASSQGGAEAFF. For the CDR3, the DNA is TGTGCCAGCAGCCAAGGGGGGGCTGAAGCTTTCTTT.

A few counts support this clonotype. The chain combines TRBV20-1 with TRBJ1-1; unclear D gene. Germline V gives CDR1 DFQATT, CDR2 SNEGSKA (reference sequence). The CDR3 is made up of 15 amino acids. Trimming removed 0 bases from V and 1 base from J, with 12 bases in between. The CDR3 DNA reads TGCAGTGCTAGAGATGTCGACGGAGGGAACACTGAAGCTTTCTTT. This translates into CSARDVDGGNTEAFF.

This chain links TRBV3-1 with TRBJ2-7, with D perhaps TRBD2 (5 bases). Trimming removed 0 bases at V and 2 bases at J, with 11 bases between. Germline V gene sequence: CDR1 LGHDT, CDR2 YNNKEL (reference sequence). CDR3 length: 15 residues. DNA of the CDR3: TGTGCCAGCAGCCAAGAGCGCGAGGGCCCCTACGAGCAGTACTTC. This gives the protein CASSQEREGPYEQYF.

This clonotype was detected once. A much larger clone lies a single base off, so this may be a read error. V gene TRBV6-2 or TRBV6-3 combines with J gene TRBJ2-7, with 9 positions matching TRBD1. The CDR3 extends over 15 amino acids. V shed 4 bases, J shed 7 bases, and the junction held 11 bases outside the gene matches. The V gene's germline CDR1 is MNHEY and CDR2 SVGEGT. The CDR3 protein is CASSWGTGKSNEQYF. The CDR3 DNA sequence: TGTGCCAGCAGTTGGGGGACAGGGAAGTCCAATGAGCAGTACTTC.

This clonotype was seen more than once but under ten times. This chain connects TRBV18 to TRBJ1-1; D not resolved. The V and J ends lost 2 bases and 0 bases respectively, with 13 bases between them. Germline assignment: CDR1 KGHSH and CDR2 LQKENI. This CDR3 region has 16 residues. CDR3 DNA sequence: TGTGCCAGCTCACCAATACGGGTAGTCCTGAACACTGAAGCTTTCTTT. As protein: CASSPIRVVLNTEAFF. Full variable domain (missing parts from reference TRBV18 and TRBJ1-1): NAGVMQNPRHLVRRRGQEARLRCSPMKGHSHVYWYRQLPEEGLKFMVYLQKENIIDESGMPKERFSAEFPKEGPSILRIQQVVRGDSAAYFCASSPIRVVLNTEAFFGQGTRLTVV.

This clonotype was observed many times. The chain uses TRBV28 and TRBJ2-1; perhaps D is TRBD1 or TRBD2 (7 bases each). This CDR3 region has 13 residues. Germline V lookup: CDR1 MDHEN, CDR2 SYDVKM. Trimming removed 4 bases from V and 6 bases from J, with 10 bases in between. For the CDR3, the DNA is TGTGCCAGCAGTTCAGGGGGGGGCAATGAGCAGTTCTTC. The encoded protein is CASSSGGGNEQFF. The full variable domain, completed using reference TRBV28 and TRBJ2-1, is DVKVTQSSRYLVKRTGEKVFLECVQDMDHENMFWYRQDPGLGLRLIYFSYDVKMKEKGDIPEGYSVSREKKERFSLILESASTNQTSMYLCASSSGGGNEQFFGPGTRLTVL.

There are a few counts of this clonotype. This chain links TRBV2 with TRBJ1-6; D ambiguous. Germline V gene data show CDR1 as SNHLY and CDR2 as FYNNEI. V was pared by 3 bases and J by 0 bases, with 3 bases between. CDR3 size: 14 residues. The CDR3 here is CASSESSYNSPLHF. The CDR3, as DNA: TGTGCCAGCAGTGAGAGCTCCTATAATTCACCCCTCCACTTT.

On this clonotype: Since a much larger clone is just one base distant, this may be a read error. The chain joins TRBV20-1 to TRBJ1-2; no definite D call. Germline V gene sequence: CDR1 DFQATT, CDR2 SNEGSKA (reference sequence). V lost 6 bases to trimming and J lost 3 bases, with 17 bases between them. The length of the CDR3 is 14 residues. The CDR3 coding sequence is TGCAGTGCGCAGGAGTCGGAGCAGCACTATGGCTACACCTTC. It encodes CSAQESEQHYGYTF.

This clonotype was observed at least ten times. In nucleotides, the CDR3 is TGCGCCAGCAGCCCCCGTCCCGACAATGAGCAGTTCTTC. Amino acid sequence: CASSPRPDNEQFF. The chain has TRBV5-1 and TRBJ2-1; D is unresolved. The V and J ends lost 4 bases and 5 bases respectively, with 10 bases between them. The germline gives CDR1 SGHRS, CDR2 YFSETQ. This CDR3 region has 13 residues. Filled out from reference TRBV5-1 and TRBJ2-1, the complete variable domain reads KAGVTQTPRYLIKTRGQQVTLSCSPISGHRSVSWYQQTPGQGLQFLFEYFSETQRNKGNFPGRFSGRQFSNSRSEMNVSTLELGDSALYLCASSPRPDNEQFFGPGTRLTVL.

The CDR3, as DNA: TGCAGCGTTGAAGGCCAGGGGGGCGGGGAGCTGTTTTTT. It is translated as CSVEGQGGGELFF. J is TRBJ2-2 and V is TRBV29-1; D might be TRBD1 (7 bases). The length of the CDR3 is 13 residues. Germline lookup yields CDR1 SQVTM and CDR2 ANQGSEA. V was pared by 1 base and J by 7 bases, with 10 bases between.

The rearrangement joins TRBV28 to TRBJ2-2; either TRBD1 or TRBD2 may fit D (5 bases each). This CDR3 has 16 amino acids. The V gene lost 4 bases and the J gene lost 0 bases, with 12 bases spanning the gap. Germline CDR1 and CDR2: MDHEN and SYDVKM. CDR3 amino acids: CASSSYGAPNTGELFF. The CDR3 nucleotides are TGTGCCAGCAGTTCCTACGGGGCCCCGAACACCGGGGAGCTGTTTTTT.

This chain connects TRBV2 to TRBJ2-1; D ambiguous. V gave up 5 bases and J gave up 3 bases, with 5 bases separating them. In germline, CDR1 is SNHLY, CDR2 FYNNEI. The CDR3 contains 12 residues. DNA for the CDR3: TGTGCCAGCAGTACAGACTACAATGAGCAGTTCTTC. Translation: CASSTDYNEQFF.

The count of this clonotype is one. The chain is built from TRBV4-1 and TRBJ1-3; 7 positions match TRBD1. The germline gives CDR1 MGHRA, CDR2 YSYEKL. After removal of 0 bases from V and 0 bases from J, the junction contained 5 bases not matched to a gene. The CDR3 loop spans 17 amino acids. CDR3 region: CASSQESGTVSGNTIYF. In nucleotides, the CDR3 is TGCGCCAGCAGCCAAGAGTCCGGGACAGTCTCTGGAAACACCATATATTTT.

The chain employs TRBV5-1 and TRBJ1-2; no clear D gene. Germline lookup yields CDR1 SGHRS and CDR2 YFSETQ. Trimming removed 0 bases at V and 8 bases at J, with 14 bases between. This CDR3 region has 14 residues. CDR3 DNA: TGCGCCAGCAGCTTGGAACTTCCGGGCACAGGCTACACCTTC. As protein: CASSLELPGTGYTF.

Ten or more counts support this clonotype. Here the CDR3 reads CASSILAGVADTQYF. The CDR3 DNA reads as TGCGCCAGCAGCATACTAGCGGGAGTCGCAGATACGCAGTATTTT. J is TRBJ2-3 and V is TRBV5-1; 11 nucleotides agree with TRBD2. CDR3 length: 15 amino acids. The trim removed 4 bases at V and 4 bases at J, leaving 5 bases unmatched. Germline V CDR1 and CDR2: SGHRS, YFSETQ.

This clonotype has just a few counts. The rearrangement joins TRBV27 to TRBJ2-3, with TRBD2 matching 8 bases. This CDR3 is built from 16 residues. Germline V gene data show CDR1 as MNHEY and CDR2 as SMNVEV (reference sequence). Losses at the gene ends were 2 bases for V and 5 bases for J; bases not matched to a gene: 9. CDR3 sequence: CASSLIGGASQDTQYF. CDR3 nucleotide sequence: TGTGCCAGCAGTTTAATCGGGGGGGCCAGTCAAGATACGCAGTATTTT.

V usage is TRBV12-3 or TRBV12-4 and J usage is TRBJ2-7, with 9 bases identical to TRBD1. V was pared by 3 bases and J by 1 base, with 7 bases of the junction left unmatched. CDR3 length: 16 amino acids. The CDR3 spells CASSLGPGTGSYEQYF. DNA for the CDR3: TGTGCCAGCAGTTTGGGCCCGGGGACAGGGTCCTACGAGCAGTACTTC.

CDR3 nucleotides: TGCGCCAGCAGCTTGATTCCGGGGGAGCAAGAGACCCAGTACTTC. Encoded protein: CASSLIPGEQETQYF. The V call is TRBV5-1, the J call TRBJ2-5, with TRBD2 as a possible D gene (6 bases). Trimming took 1 base from V and 2 from J, leaving 12 bases between them. Germline CDR1 SGHRS, CDR2 YFSETQ. The CDR3 is 15 residues long.

The V gene is TRBV5-1, the J gene TRBJ1-5; maybe TRBD1 (5 bases). This CDR3 is built from 16 residues. The ends were cut back, 4 bases at V and 4 bases at J, with 18 bases in the middle. Germline CDR1 reads SGHRS; CDR2 reads YFSETQ. Written as DNA, the CDR3 is TGCGCCAGCAGCCCGGGGGACGAAATAAGGAATCAGCCCCAGCATTTT. Its translation is CASSPGDEIRNQPQHF.

This clonotype was picked up a small number of times. The chain has TRBV25-1 and TRBJ1-2; 8 nucleotides match TRBD1. This CDR3 comprises 13 residues. After removal of 6 bases from V and 8 bases from J, the junction contained 8 bases not matched to a gene. The germline CDR1 and CDR2 sequences are MGHDK and SYGVNS. CDR3 residues: CASSGQGAKGYTF. The CDR3 DNA reads as TGTGCCAGCAGCGGGCAGGGGGCTAAAGGCTACACCTTC.